This TCR beta chain was recovered during a study of Ad26.COV2.S vaccination and SARS-CoV-2 variants. At the level of the study: Intramuscular Ad26.COV2.S doses were given once or twice, 56 days apart. Study-wide results and caveats: Vaccine recipients showed a spike-specific TCR breadth that was higher than in placebo recipients.

V dropped 5 bases and J dropped 0; count of bases not matched to a gene: 1. The CDR3 totals 13 residues. The germline gives CDR1 PRHDT, CDR2 FYEKMQ (reference sequence). In the case of this clone: Its antigen is currently unknown.

Sample treatment: around 19 received Ad26.COV2.S at low or high dose, single or two shots; 5 received placebo; per-sample allocation not given. Sampling was performed 63 days after the first vaccine or placebo injection. Donor was an adult aged 18-55 years in Boston. Expression of Wuhan-strain SARS-CoV-2 spike came from the Ad26 vector that formed the vaccine. Sequencing used immunoSEQ multiplex PCR; TCRdb keeps in-frame clones, though not all of them. The table has about 350,000 clones, around 89% seen once. The source is a person between 18 and 60 years old who received the Ad26.COV2.S COVID-19 vaccine or a placebo. The sample here was peripheral blood, taken in a trial of Ad26.COV2.S vaccine versus placebo. The chain couples TRBV13 to TRBJ2-7; 7 bases fit TRBD1. The DNA of the CDR3 is TGTGCCAGCAGCGGACAGGACTCCTACGAGCAGTACTTC. This encodes CASSGQDSYEQYF.